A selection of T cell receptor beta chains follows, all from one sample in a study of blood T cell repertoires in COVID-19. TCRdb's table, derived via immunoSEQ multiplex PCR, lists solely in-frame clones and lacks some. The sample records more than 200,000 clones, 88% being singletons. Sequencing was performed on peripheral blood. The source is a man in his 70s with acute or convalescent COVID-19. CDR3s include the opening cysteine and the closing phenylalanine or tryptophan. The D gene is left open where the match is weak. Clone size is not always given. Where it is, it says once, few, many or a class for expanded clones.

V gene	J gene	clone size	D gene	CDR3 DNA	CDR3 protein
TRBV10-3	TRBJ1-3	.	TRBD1	TGTGCCATCAATCCGGGGACAGGGGGAAACACCATATATTTT	CAINPGTGGNTIYF
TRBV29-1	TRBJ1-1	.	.	TGCAGCGCTGGGGTCCTGAGGGACACTGAAGCTTTCTTT	CSAGVLRDTEAFF
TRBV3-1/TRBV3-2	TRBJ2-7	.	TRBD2	TGTGCCAGCAGCCAAGGATACCTAGCGGGAGCCTACGAGCAGTACTTC	CASSQGYLAGAYEQYF
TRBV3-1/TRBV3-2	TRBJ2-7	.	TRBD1	TGTGCCAGCAGCCAAGTACAGGGGGTTGGGGAGCAGTACTTC	CASSQVQGVGEQYF
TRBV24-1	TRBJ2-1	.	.	TGTGCCACCAGCAGGGGTAATGAGCAGTTCTTC	CATSRGNEQFF
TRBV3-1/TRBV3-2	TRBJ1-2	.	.	TGTGCCAGCAGCCAAGGTCAGGGGCGCGGCTACACCTTC	CASSQGQGRGYTF
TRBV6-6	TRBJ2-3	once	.	TGTGCCAGCAGTTCTAGGACTCGCTACCCAGATACGCAGTATTTT	CASSSRTRYPDTQYF
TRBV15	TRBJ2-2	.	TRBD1	TGTGCCACCGGACGGACAGGGGCCCTCACCGGGGAGCTGTTTTTT	CATGRTGALTGELFF
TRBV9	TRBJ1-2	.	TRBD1	TGTGCCAGCAGCGTAGTCCCAGGGGGTGGGGGCTACACCTTC	CASSVVPGGGGYTF
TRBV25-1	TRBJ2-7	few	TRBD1	TGTGCCAGCAGACCCAACCCGGGACAGGGGCCCTACGAGCAGTACTTC	CASRPNPGQGPYEQYF
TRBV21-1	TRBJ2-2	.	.	TGTGCCAGCAGCAAAGGCAGGGGTGGGACCGGGGAGCTGTTTTTT	CASSKGRGGTGELFF